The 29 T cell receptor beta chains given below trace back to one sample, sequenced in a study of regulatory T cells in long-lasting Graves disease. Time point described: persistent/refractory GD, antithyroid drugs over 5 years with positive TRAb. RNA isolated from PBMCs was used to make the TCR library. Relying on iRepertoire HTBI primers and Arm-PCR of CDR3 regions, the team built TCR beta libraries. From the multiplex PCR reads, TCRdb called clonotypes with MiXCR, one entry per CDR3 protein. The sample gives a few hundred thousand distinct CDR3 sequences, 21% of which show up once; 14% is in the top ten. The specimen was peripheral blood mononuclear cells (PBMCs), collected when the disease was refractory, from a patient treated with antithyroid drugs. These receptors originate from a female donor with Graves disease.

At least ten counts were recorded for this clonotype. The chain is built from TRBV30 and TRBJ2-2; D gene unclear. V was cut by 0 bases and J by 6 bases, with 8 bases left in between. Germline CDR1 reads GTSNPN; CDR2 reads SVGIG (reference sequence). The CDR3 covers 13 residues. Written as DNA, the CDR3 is TGTGCCTGGAGTGTAAGAGTCGCCGGGGAGCTGTTTTTT. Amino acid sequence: CAWSVRVAGELFF.

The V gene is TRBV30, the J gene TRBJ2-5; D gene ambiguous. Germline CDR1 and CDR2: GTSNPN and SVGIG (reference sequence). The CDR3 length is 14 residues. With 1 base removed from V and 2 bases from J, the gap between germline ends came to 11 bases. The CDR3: CAWSASLKQETQYF. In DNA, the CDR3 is TGTGCCTGGAGTGCCAGTCTGAAACAAGAGACCCAGTACTTC.

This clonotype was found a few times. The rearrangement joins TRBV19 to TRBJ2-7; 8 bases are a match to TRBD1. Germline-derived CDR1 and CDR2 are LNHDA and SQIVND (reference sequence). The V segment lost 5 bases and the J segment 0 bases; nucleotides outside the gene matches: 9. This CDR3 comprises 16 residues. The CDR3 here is CASSRRGRAYSYEQYF. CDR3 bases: TGTGCCAGTAGTCGCAGGGGGCGCGCGTACTCCTACGAGCAGTACTTC.

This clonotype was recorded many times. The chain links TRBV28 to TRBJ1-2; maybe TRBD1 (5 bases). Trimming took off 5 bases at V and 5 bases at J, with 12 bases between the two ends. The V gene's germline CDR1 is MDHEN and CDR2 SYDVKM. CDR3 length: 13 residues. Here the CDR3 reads CASSPGTHYGYTF. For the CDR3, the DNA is TGTGCCAGCAGTCCCGGGACCCATTATGGCTACACCTTC.

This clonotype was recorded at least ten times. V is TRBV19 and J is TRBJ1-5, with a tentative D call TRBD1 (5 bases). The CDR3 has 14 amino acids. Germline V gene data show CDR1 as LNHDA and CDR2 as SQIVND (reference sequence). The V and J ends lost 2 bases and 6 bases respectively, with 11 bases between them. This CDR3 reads CASSISQGLQPQHF. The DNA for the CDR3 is TGTGCCAGTAGTATAAGCCAGGGACTTCAGCCCCAGCATTTT.

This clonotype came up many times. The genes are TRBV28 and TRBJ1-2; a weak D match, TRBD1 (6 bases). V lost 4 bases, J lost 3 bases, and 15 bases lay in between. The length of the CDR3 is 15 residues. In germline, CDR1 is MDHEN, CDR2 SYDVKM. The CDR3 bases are TGTGCCAGCAGTTCCCCTTCGGGGGGCTACTATGGCTACACCTTC. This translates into CASSSPSGGYYGYTF.

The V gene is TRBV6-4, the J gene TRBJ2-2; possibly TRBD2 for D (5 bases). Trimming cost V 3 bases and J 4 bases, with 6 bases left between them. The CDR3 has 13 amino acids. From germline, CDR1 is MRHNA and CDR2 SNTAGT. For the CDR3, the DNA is TGTGCCAGCAGTGAGCTAGCCACCGGGGAGCTGTTTTTT. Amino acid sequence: CASSELATGELFF.

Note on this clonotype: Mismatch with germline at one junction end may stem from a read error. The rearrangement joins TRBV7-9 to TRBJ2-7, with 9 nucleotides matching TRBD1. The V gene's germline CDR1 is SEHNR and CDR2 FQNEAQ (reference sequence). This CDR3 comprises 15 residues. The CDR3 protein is CASSHSGQGNNEQYF. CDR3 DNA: TGCGCCAGCAGCCACTCGGGACAGGGTAACAACGAGCAGTACTTC.

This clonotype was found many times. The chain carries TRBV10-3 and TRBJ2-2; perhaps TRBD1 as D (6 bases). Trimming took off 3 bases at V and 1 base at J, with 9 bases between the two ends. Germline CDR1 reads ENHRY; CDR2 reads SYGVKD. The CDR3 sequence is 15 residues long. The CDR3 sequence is CAISDRTENTGELFF. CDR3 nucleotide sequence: TGTGCCATCAGTGACCGGACAGAGAACACCGGGGAGCTGTTTTTT.

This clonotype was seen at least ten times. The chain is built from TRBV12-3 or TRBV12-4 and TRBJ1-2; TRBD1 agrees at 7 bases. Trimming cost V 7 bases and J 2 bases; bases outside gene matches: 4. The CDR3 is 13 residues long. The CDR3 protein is CASTSGQNYGYTF. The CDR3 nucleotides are TGTGCCAGCACCTCGGGACAGAACTATGGCTACACCTTC.

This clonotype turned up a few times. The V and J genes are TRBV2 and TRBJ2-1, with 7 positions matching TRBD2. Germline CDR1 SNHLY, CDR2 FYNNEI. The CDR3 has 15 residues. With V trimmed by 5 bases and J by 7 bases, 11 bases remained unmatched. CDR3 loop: CASSRPGLWGNEQFF. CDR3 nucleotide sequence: TGTGCCAGCAGTAGACCGGGACTATGGGGAAATGAGCAGTTCTTC.

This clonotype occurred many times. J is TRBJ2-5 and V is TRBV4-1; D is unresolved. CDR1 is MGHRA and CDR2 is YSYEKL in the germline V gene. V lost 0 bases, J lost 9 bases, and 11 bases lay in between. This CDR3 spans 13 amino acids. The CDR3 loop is CASSQEGPTAQYF. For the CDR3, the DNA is TGCGCCAGCAGCCAAGAAGGTCCAACGGCCCAGTACTTC.

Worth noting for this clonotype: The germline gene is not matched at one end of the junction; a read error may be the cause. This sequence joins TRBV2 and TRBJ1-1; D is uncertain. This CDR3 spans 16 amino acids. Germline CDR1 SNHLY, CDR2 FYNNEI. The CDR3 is CASSTPLNTVNTEALF. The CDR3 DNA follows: TGTGCCAGCAGTACCCCTCTTAACACGGTGAACACTGAAGCTCTCTTT.

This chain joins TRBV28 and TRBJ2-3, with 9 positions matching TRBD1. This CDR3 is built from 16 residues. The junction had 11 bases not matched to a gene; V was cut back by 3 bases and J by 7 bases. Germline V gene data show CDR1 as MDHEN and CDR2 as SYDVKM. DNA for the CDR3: TGTGCCAGCAGTTTGTCTGGACAGGGGATAGGATATACGCAGTATTTT. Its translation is CASSLSGQGIGYTQYF.

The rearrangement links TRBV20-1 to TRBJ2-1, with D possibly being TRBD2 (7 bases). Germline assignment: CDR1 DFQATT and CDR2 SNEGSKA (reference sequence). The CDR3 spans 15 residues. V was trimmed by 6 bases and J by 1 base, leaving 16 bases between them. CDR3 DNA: TGCAGTGCACAAAGGGGGGGACAATCCTACAATGAGCAGTTCTTC. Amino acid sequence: CSAQRGGQSYNEQFF.

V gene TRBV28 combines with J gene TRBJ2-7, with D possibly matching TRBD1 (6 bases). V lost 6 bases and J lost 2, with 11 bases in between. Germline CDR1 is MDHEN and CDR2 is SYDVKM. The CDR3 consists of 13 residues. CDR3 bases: TGTGCCAGCAGCCCCGACAGGCCCTACGAGCAGTACTTC. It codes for CASSPDRPYEQYF.

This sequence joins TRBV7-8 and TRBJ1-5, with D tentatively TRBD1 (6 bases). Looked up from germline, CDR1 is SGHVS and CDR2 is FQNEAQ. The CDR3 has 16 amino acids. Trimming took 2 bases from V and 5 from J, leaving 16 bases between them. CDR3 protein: CASSLFLLGADQPQHF. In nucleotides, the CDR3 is TGTGCCAGCAGCTTATTCCTTCTGGGGGCGGATCAGCCCCAGCATTTT.

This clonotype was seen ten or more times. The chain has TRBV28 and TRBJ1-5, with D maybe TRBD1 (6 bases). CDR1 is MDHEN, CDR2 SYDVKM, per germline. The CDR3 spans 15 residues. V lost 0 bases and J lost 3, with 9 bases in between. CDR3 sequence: CASSLWNRDNQPQHF. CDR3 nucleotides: TGTGCCAGCAGTTTATGGAACAGGGACAATCAGCCCCAGCATTTT.

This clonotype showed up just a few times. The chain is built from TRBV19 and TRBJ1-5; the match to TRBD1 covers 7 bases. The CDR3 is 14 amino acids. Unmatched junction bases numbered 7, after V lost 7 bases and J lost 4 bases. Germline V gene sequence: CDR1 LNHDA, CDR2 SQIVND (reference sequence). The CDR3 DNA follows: TGTGCCAGTACCTCGACAGGGAGGAATCAGCCCCAGCATTTT. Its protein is CASTSTGRNQPQHF. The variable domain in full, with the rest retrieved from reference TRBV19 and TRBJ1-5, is DGGITQSPKYLFRKEGQNVTLSCEQNLNHDAMYWYRQDPGQGLRLIYYSQIVNDFQKGDIAEGYSVSREKKESFPLTVTSAQKNPTAFYLCASTSTGRNQPQHFGDGTRLSIL.

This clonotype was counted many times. CDR3 sequence reads: CASSDPKRGGSYEQYF. The CDR3 region has the DNA TGTGCCAGCAGTGACCCGAAAAGGGGAGGCTCCTACGAGCAGTACTTC. The genes are TRBV6-1 and TRBJ2-7; TRBD2 is a possible D gene (6 bases). Looked up from germline, CDR1 is MNHNS and CDR2 is SASEGT. This CDR3 is built from 16 residues. With 3 bases removed from V and 0 bases from J, the gap between germline ends came to 15 bases.

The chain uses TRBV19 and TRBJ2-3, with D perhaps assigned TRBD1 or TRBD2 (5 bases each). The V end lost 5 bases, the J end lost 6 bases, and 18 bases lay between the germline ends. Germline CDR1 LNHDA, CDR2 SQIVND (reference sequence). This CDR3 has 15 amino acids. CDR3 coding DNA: TGTGCCAGTAGTGACGGGACGTCAACCATGGATACGCAGTATTTT. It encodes CASSDGTSTMDTQYF.

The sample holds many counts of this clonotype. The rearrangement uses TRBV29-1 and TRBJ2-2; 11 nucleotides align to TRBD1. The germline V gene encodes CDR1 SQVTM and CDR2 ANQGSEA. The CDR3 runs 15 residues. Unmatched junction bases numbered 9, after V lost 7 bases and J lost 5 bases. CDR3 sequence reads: CSAPSGTGGTGELFF. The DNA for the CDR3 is TGCAGCGCCCCTAGCGGGACAGGGGGGACCGGGGAGCTGTTTTTT.

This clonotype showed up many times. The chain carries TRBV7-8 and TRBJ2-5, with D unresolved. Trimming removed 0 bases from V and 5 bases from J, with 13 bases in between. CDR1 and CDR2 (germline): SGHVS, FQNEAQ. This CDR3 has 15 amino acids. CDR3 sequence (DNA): TGTGCCAGCAGCTTAGCCGATGGTAGTTGGGAGACCCAGTACTTC. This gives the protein CASSLADGSWETQYF.

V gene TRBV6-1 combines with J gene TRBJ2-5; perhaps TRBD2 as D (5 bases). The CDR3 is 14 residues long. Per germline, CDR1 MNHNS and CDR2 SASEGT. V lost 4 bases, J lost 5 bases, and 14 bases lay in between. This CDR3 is CASSVAGLWETQYF. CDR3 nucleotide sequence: TGTGCCAGCAGTGTGGCGGGCCTCTGGGAGACCCAGTACTTC.

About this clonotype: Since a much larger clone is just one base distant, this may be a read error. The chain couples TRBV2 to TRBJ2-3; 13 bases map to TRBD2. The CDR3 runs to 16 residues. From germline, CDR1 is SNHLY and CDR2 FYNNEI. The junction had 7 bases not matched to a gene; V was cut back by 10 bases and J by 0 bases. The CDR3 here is CANRLAGGLSTDTQYF. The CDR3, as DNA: TGTGCCAACAGACTAGCGGGAGGACTTAGCACAGATACGCAGTATTTT.

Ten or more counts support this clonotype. CDR3 residues: CAISGGGRGNEQYF. CDR3 DNA: TGTGCCATCAGTGGGGGGGGCAGGGGCAACGAGCAGTACTTC. The genes are TRBV10-3 and TRBJ2-7, with D possibly matching TRBD2 (7 bases). The germline gives CDR1 ENHRY, CDR2 SYGVKD. The CDR3 totals 14 residues. V was shortened by 4 bases and J by 5 bases, with 15 bases between the two germline ends.

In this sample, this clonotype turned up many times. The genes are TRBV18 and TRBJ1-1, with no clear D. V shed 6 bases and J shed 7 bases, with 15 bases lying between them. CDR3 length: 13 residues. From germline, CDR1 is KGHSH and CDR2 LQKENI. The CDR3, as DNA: TGTGCCAGCTCGCCTCCTCAGACGAGTGAAGCTTTCTTT. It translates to CASSPPQTSEAFF.

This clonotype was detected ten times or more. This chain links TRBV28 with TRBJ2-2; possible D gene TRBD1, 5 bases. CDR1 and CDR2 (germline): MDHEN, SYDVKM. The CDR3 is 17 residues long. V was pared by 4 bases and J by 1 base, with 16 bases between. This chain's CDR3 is CASSSPHDSRNTGELFF. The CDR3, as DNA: TGTGCCAGCAGTTCCCCTCACGACAGCCGGAACACCGGGGAGCTGTTTTTT.

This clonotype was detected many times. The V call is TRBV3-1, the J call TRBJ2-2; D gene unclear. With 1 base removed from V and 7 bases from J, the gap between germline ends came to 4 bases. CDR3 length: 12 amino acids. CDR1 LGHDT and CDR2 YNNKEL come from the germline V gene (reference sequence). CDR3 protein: CASSQANGELFF. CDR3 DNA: TGTGCCAGCAGCCAAGCCAACGGGGAGCTGTTTTTT.